The following is a TCR beta chain sequence with its context. This clonotype was seen at least ten times. Its antigen is not yet known. One base away there is no much larger clone; base qualities are not given. The data derive from a study of CD8+CD57+ T cells in acquired aplastic anemia (dated by TCRdb to about 2018). Study-wide context: On average, sorted CD4+ and CD8+ cells yielded 2.5 to 3.5 ug of extracted DNA, with a range of about 0.17 to 27.4 ug. CD8+CD57+ expansion was defined as a frequency above the mean frequency observed in healthy subjects. Overall results and qualifications from the work: Although under 35 CD8+ CDR3 sequences were shared by patients and controls, these sequences appeared highly expressed in patients and within the immunodominant clones of patients. CD8+ Simpson's diversity did not differ significantly between patients and healthy controls (P=0.060).

Genomic DNA served as template for TCR beta VDJ combination and CDR3 sequence profiling. TCR repertoire sequencing was run on an Illumina HiSeq 2000. The study's processing was this. TRBV/TRBJ rearrangement plots, CDR3 size and DJ length profiles, and Simpson's diversity index were used to assess repertoires. The immunodominant clone was defined as the most abundant DNA sequence in deep sequencing data. CDR3 amino acid sequences were checked for sharing across subjects and were also compared against the VDJdb database and published repertoires. TCRdb reprocessing: public reads trimmed at Q25 with fastp, clones called with MiXCR, in-frame beta chains kept. Every CDR3 protein is listed once, alongside the most common genes and DNA of its rows. In this record, the V and J calls reflect TCRdb's handling and not the investigators' own analysis. This sample lists 170,000 or so distinct CDR3 sequences; around half were detected once. The ten largest account for roughly 30% of the sample.

The V end loses 7 bases and the J end loses 4 bases, and a stretch of 14 bases separates them. The CDR3 goes from the cysteine to the phenylalanine over 14 residues. The sequence is cut down to CDR3 DNA, 42 bases in frame from base 1. CDR1 SGHAT and CDR2 FQNNGV were looked up in the germline V gene. Patients chosen for sequencing had shown expansion of CD8+CD57+ cells by flow cytometry. Every patient had severe acquired aplastic anemia, diagnosed using the International Study of Aplastic Anemia and Agranulocytosis and Camitta criteria. At the time blood was sampled, none of the patients had received any therapy. In the study, sorted CD4+ and CD8+ blood T cells from patients with severe aplastic anemia and from healthy subjects underwent deep sequencing of TCR repertoires. In the USA, patient enrollment took place under clinicaltrials.gov protocols 00001620, 01623167, 00001397, 00071045, 00081523 and 00961064. Ficoll-Paque density gradient centrifugation was used to isolate peripheral blood mononuclear cells. Before DNA was extracted, CD4+ and CD8+ T cells were sorted using either FACS or magnetic beads.

The chain is made from TRBV11-2 and TRBJ2-1, with an unclear D gene assignment. The TCR was taken from a human donor with aplastic anemia. The sequenced sample consisted of sorted CD4+, CD8+, or CD8+CD57+ T cells (not recorded which) from PBMCs. The CDR3 in this case is CASTVPGLYNEQFF. The sequence in DNA is TGTGCCAGCACCGTTCCGGGTCTTTACAATGAGCAGTTCTTC.